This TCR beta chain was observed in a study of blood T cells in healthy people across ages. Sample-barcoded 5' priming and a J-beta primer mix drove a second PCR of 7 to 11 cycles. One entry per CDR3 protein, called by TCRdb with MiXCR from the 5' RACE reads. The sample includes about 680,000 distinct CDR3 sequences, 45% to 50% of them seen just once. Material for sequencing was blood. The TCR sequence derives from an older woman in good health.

The CDR3 spells CASGRASGEQYF. DNA for the CDR3: TGTGCCTCCGGTAGGGCTAGCGGCGAGCAGTACTTC. The gene calls are TRBV6-5 and TRBJ2-7; 7 positions match TRBD2. The CDR3 is made up of 12 amino acids. Germline CDR1 and CDR2: MNHEY and SVGAGI. Unmatched junction bases numbered 10, after V lost 11 bases and J lost 6 bases.